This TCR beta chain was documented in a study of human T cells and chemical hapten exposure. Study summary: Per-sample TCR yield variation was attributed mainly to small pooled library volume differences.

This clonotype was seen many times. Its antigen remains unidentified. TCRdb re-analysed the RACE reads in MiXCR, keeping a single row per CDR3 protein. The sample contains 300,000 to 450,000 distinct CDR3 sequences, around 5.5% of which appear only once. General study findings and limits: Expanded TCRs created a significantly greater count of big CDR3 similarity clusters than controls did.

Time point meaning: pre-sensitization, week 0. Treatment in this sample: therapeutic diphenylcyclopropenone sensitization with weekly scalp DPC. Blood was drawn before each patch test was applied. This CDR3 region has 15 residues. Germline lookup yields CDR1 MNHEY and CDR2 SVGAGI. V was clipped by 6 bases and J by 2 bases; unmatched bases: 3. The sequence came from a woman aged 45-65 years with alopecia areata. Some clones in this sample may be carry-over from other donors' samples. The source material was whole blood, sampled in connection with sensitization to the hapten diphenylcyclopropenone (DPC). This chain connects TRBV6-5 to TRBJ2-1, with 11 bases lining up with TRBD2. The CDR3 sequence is CASSRSGRAYNEQFF. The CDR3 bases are TGTGCCAGCAGCCGTAGCGGGAGGGCCTACAATGAGCAGTTCTTC.